This T cell receptor beta chain is drawn from a study of blood T cell repertoires in COVID-19. In the study overall: Specimens from acute and convalescent COVID-19 originated in the United States, Italy and Spain.

Germline loops: CDR1 SEHNR, CDR2 FQNEAQ (reference sequence). Trimming removed 2 bases at V and 5 bases at J, with 9 bases between. This CDR3 has 13 amino acids. In the source study's methods: Nucleated cell number was recorded as an estimate derived from reference gene primer amplification. Produced via immunoSEQ multiplex PCR; TCRdb's table is partial and in-frame only. V, J and clone size are those of that table, while D and trimming were read from the DNA. The repertoire has around 170,000 clones, approximately 83% of them found once; the top ten carry 1.5% to 1.9%. Notes on this clone: The sample carries other DNA sequences with the same CDR3.

The specimen was peripheral blood. This clonotype originated in a human donor in a cohort sampled during active COVID-19. The rearrangement uses TRBV7-9 and TRBJ1-1; possible D gene TRBD1, 5 bases. CDR3 sequence reads: CASSLQGGTEAFF. DNA of the CDR3: TGTGCCAGCAGCTTACAGGGCGGAACTGAAGCTTTCTTT. Complete variable domain (other parts from reference TRBV7-9 and TRBJ1-1): DTGVSQNPRHKITKRGQNVTFRCDPISEHNRLYWYRQTLGQGPEFLTYFQNEAQLEKSRLLSDRFSAERPKGSFSTLEIQRTEQGDSAMYLCASSLQGGTEAFFGQGTRLTVV.